The clone carrying this T cell receptor beta chain was counted many times. What it binds is not known. One end of the junction fails to match germline, which may point to a read error. Sorting isolated naive CD8 T cells as CD8+CD4-CCR7+CD45RA+ events. The CDR3 spans 18 residues. Germline V gene lookup returns CDR1 MGHRA and CDR2 YSYEKL. The data were taken from a study of molecular identifiers for immune sequencing clone quantification. Study-wide context: The replicates split RNA from about 19,000 or 110,000 naive CD8 cells five ways and sequenced four. Study-wide results and caveats: Clones with over 20 RNA copies captured over 99% of effector molecules but under 1% of naive ones. Sharing of a barcode by identical TCR molecules could cause highly expanded clone sizes to be underestimated.

TCRdb reprocessed the PCR reads via MiXCR and lists one record per CDR3 protein. The sample records hundreds of thousands of distinct CDR3 sequences, roughly 27% being singletons. This TCR was sampled from a human donor in good health. Some libraries in this study had Jurkat cell RNA spiked in. The chain uses TRBV4-1 and TRBJ2-1; 9 bases fit TRBD2. Source material: naive CD8+ T cells from blood, with Jurkat cell RNA spiked in. Subset given: FACS-sorted CD8+CD4-CCR7+CD45RA+ naive T cells. The CDR3 is CASSQDRQASGVYSEQFF. In DNA form, the CDR3 reads TGCGCCAGCAGCCAAGATCGGCAGGCTAGCGGGGTGTACAGTGAGCAGTTCTTC.